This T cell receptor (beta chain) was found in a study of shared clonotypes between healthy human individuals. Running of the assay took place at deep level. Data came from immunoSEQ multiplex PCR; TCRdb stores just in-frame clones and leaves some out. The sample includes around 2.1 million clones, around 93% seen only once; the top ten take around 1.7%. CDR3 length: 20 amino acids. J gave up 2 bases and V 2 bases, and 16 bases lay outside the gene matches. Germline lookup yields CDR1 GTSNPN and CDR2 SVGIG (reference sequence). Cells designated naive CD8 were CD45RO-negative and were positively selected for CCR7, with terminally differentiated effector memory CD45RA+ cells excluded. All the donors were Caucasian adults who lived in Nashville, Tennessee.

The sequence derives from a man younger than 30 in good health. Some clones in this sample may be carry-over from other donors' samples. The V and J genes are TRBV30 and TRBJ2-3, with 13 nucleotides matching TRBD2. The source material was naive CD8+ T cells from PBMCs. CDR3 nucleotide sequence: TGTGCCTGGAGTTACCTTACGGCTTGGGGACTAGCGGGGATCACAGATACGCAGTATTTT. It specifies CAWSYLTAWGLAGITDTQYF.